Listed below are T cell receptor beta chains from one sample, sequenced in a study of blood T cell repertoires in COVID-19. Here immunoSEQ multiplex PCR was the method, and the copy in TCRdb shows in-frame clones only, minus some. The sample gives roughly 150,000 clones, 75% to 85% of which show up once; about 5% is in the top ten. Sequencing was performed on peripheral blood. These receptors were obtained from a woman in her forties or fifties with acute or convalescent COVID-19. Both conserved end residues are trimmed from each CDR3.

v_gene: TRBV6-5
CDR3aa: ASSLGLQPYEQY

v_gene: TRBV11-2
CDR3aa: ASSERAAPYQY

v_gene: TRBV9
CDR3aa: ASSPQDTDTGELF

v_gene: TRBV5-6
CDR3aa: ASSLLAGDTEAF

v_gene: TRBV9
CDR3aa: ASSRGQGPDTQY

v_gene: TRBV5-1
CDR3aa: ASSLASSGNTIY

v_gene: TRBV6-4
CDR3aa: ASRHSVDYTEAF

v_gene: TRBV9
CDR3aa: ASSRLIPGGLSGTEAF

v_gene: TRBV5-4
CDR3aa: ASSLAGALETQY

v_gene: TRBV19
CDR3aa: ASRMAGERYDTEAF

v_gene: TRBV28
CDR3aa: ASSNPTGLSEQY

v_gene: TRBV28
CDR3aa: ASSFETGRTDTQY

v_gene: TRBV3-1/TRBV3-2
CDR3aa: ASSLRQLGGSPFYEQY

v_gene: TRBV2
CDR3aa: ASSEAANTEAF

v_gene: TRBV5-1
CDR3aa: ASSSASGVVTGELF

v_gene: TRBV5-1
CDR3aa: ASSRLQDSPLH

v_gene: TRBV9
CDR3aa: ASSVGPGEGEKLF

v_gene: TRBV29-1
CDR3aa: SVEDPEGNYGYT

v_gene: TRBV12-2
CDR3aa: ASRLGSVGPGELF

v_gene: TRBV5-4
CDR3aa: ASSLLSSGGARDEQF

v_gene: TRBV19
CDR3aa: ASSTRQGNNSPLH

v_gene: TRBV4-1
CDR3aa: ASSHSGTFDYGYT

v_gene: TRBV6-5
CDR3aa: ASGRRVNTEAF

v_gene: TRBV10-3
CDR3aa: AISAGMGQPQH

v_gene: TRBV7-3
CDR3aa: ASSYLAGGSYEQY

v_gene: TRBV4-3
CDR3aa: ASSRGFATSGVNTGELF

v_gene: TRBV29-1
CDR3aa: SVILGLYNYGYT

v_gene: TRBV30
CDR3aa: AWVRDRLYGYT

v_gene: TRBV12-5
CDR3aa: ASGLGGTGVSNQPQH

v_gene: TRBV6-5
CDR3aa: ASSYPSGNEQF

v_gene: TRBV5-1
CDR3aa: ASSLSDRELNTQY

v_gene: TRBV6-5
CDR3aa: ASSLEKGGEKLF

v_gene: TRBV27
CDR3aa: ASSPGTSGNNEQF

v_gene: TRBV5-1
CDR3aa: ASAPTGGAESQH

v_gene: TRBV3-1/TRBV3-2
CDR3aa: ASSQEWGPGRLEAF

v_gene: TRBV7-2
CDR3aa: ASSDPGFRETQY

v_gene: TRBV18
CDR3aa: ASSPPRTLTWEQY

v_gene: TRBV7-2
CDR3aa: ASSFSTSSSDTQY

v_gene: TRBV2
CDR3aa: ASSEWGQHYEQY

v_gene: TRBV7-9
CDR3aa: ASSLMLGNRDLNEQF

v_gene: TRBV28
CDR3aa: ASSSDRGYEQY